Below, 8 T cell receptor beta chains from the same sample are listed, as sequenced in a study of patients and donors after allogeneic stem cell transplantation. TCRdb analysed the RT-PCR reads with MiXCR anew, one entry per CDR3 protein. Of 900,000 to 1,000,000 distinct CDR3 sequences listed, about 20% are singletons. The specimen sequenced was blood, either unsorted or a sorted T cell fraction (not recorded which). Receptors originate from a human donor who was either an allogeneic HSCT recipient or a stem cell or donor lymphocyte infusion donor (not recorded which). It is not recorded whose cells these are; they may come from a transplant donor.

The chain employs TRBV9 and TRBJ1-2; 7 bases are a match to TRBD1. The CDR3 has 13 residues. Germline CDR1 and CDR2: SGDLS and YYNGEE. The ends lost 4 bases at V and 4 bases at J; junction bases unmatched: 4. The CDR3 region is CASSIGQAYGYTF. In DNA, the CDR3 is TGTGCCAGCAGCATCGGACAGGCCTATGGCTACACCTTC.

This clonotype was counted a few times. The rearrangement joins TRBV5-1 to TRBJ2-1, with D unclear. This CDR3 spans 16 amino acids. Looked up from germline, CDR1 is SGHRS and CDR2 is YFSETQ. The V end was cut by 0 bases, the J end by 0 bases, with 10 bases between. CDR3 coding DNA: TGCGCCAGCAGCTTGGAGCCCGCGAGCTCCTACAATGAGCAGTTCTTC. The encoded protein is CASSLEPASSYNEQFF. The variable domain in full, completed from reference TRBV5-1 and TRBJ2-1, reads KAGVTQTPRYLIKTRGQQVTLSCSPISGHRSVSWYQQTPGQGLQFLFEYFSETQRNKGNFPGRFSGRQFSNSRSEMNVSTLELGDSALYLCASSLEPASSYNEQFFGPGTRLTVL.

This chain joins TRBV12-3 or TRBV12-4 and TRBJ2-5, with 11 bases aligning to TRBD2. The CDR3 has 14 residues. V was pared by 6 bases and J by 7 bases, with 7 bases of the junction left unmatched. CDR3 sequence (DNA): TGTGCCAGCAGAATAGCGGGGGGGCCGGTGACCCAGTACTTC. Translated: CASRIAGGPVTQYF.

The CDR3, as DNA: TGCGCCAGCGGGCAGGCCAGGCGCACCGGGGAGCTGTTTTTT. It translates to CASGQARRTGELFF. The chain is built from TRBV5-1 and TRBJ2-2; no clear D. Germline lookup yields CDR1 SGHRS and CDR2 YFSETQ. V gave up 7 bases and J gave up 4 bases, with 14 bases separating them. This CDR3 has 14 amino acids.

This clonotype turned up a few times. The J gene is TRBJ2-1, the V gene TRBV24-1; a weak D match, TRBD2 (5 bases). The CDR3 length is 13 residues. V gave up 4 bases and J gave up 5 bases, with 8 bases separating them. Germline CDR1 is KGHDR and CDR2 is SFDVKD. CDR3 DNA sequence: TGTGCCACCAGTGAGGCTAGCCACAATGAGCAGTTCTTC. It translates to CATSEASHNEQFF.

This chain joins TRBV7-7 and TRBJ2-7; the D call may be TRBD1 or TRBD2 (6 bases each). Trimming removed 1 base at V and 3 bases at J, with 19 bases between. CDR3 length equals 17 residues. Looked up from germline, CDR1 is SSHAT and CDR2 is FNYEAQ (reference sequence). Here the CDR3 DNA reads TGTGCCAGCAGCTTAGGGCCCGGGGGCCGACCTTTCTACGAGCAGTACTTC. Protein: CASSLGPGGRPFYEQYF.

This clonotype turned up a few times. The chain recombines TRBV5-6 with TRBJ2-7; D gene ambiguous. Trimming took 1 base from V and 5 from J, leaving 25 bases between them. This CDR3 region has 18 residues. The germline gives CDR1 SGHDT, CDR2 YYEEEE. CDR3 protein: CASSLTKSPLGSRDEQYF. In DNA, the CDR3 is TGTGCCAGCAGCTTGACCAAGTCCCCGTTGGGGTCTCGGGACGAGCAGTACTTC.

V is TRBV5-5 and J is TRBJ2-7; D is perhaps TRBD2 (5 bases). Germline V gene lookup returns CDR1 SGHKS and CDR2 YYEKEE (reference sequence). V was clipped by 0 bases and J by 0 bases, with 10 bases between them. The length of the CDR3 is 15 residues. CDR3 in DNA: TGTGCCAGCAGCTTGGTCGGACTTCCCTCCTACGAGCAGTACTTC. This encodes CASSLVGLPSYEQYF.